The rows below give T cell receptor beta chains drawn from one sample of a study of healthy donors' naive CD4 and CD8 T cells. TCRdb re-analysed the reads in MiXCR, keeping a single row per CDR3 protein. This sample has about 200,000 distinct CDR3 sequences; around 80% occur once, and the top ten carry roughly 2.4%. The source material was naive CD4+ and CD8+ T cells sorted from blood, pooled from several donors. The receptors shown here come from a pool of human donors in good health; the sample pools cells from several healthy donors. CDR3s include the opening cysteine and the closing phenylalanine or tryptophan. Each record gives: clone size, V gene, J gene, D gene, CDR3 DNA, CDR3 protein. The D gene is left open where the match is weak. Clone size appears in some rows only: once, few, many, or a class for an expanded clone.

-,TRBV20-1,TRBJ2-7,-,TGCAGTGCTAGATGGGGCGCCGAGCAGTACTTC,CSARWGAEQYF
-,TRBV13,TRBJ2-7,-,TGTGCCAGCAGCCACGGGGTCGAGCAGTACTTC,CASSHGVEQYF
-,TRBV30,TRBJ1-6,-,TGTGCCTGGGGGCCCTCGACAAGGGATAATTCACCCCTCCACTTT,CAWGPSTRDNSPLHF
-,TRBV7-2,TRBJ2-1,TRBD2,TGTGCCAGCAGCCGCCAGGGCAGCGGGAGGTACAATGAGCAGTTCTTC,CASSRQGSGRYNEQFF
once,TRBV20-1,TRBJ1-1,TRBD1,TGCAGTGCGTCGGTAGCAACACTTACAGGGGGCACTGAAGCTTTCTTT,CSASVATLTGGTEAFF
-,TRBV6-1,TRBJ2-1,TRBD1,TGTGCCAGCAGAAGACCCGACAGGGGGTCCTACAATGAGCAGTTCTTC,CASRRPDRGSYNEQFF
-,TRBV29-1,TRBJ1-1,-,TGCAGCGTTGAGGGTCGGTTGGTGAGGACTGAAGCTTTCTTT,CSVEGRLVRTEAFF
-,TRBV11-2,TRBJ1-1,TRBD1,TGTGCCAGCAGCGTCTACATCACGACAGGGGGTAACACTGAAGCTTTCTTT,CASSVYITTGGNTEAFF
-,TRBV4-1,TRBJ2-1,-,TGCGCCAGCAGCCAAGAAACTAGCCTGTCTTACAATGAGCAGTTCTTC,CASSQETSLSYNEQFF
-,TRBV29-1,TRBJ2-3,TRBD1,TGCAGCGCATTCGACAGGGTAGATACGCAGTATTTT,CSAFDRVDTQYF
-,TRBV10-3,TRBJ2-7,-,TGTGCCATCAGTGAGACCCTGAGGTACGAGCAGTACTTC,CAISETLRYEQYF
-,TRBV6-5,TRBJ2-1,TRBD2,TGTGCCAGCAGGCGACTAGCGGGAGTCAATGAGCAGTTCTTC,CASRRLAGVNEQFF
few,TRBV4-1,TRBJ1-1,TRBD1,TGCGCCAGCAGCCGGGACAGGACGGCGAACACTGAAGCTTTCTTT,CASSRDRTANTEAFF
few,TRBV18,TRBJ2-5,-,TGTGCCAGCTCACCACTTAGGGCCAGCGGCAGCCAAGAGACCCAGTACTTC,CASSPLRASGSQETQYF
few,TRBV19,TRBJ2-3,-,TGTGCCAGTAGTGGACGGAGATCGGTCGCAGATACGCAGTATTTT,CASSGRRSVADTQYF
-,TRBV2,TRBJ2-7,TRBD1,TGTGCCAGCAGCGCCGGGACAGGGGCGTCCTACGAGCAGTACTTC,CASSAGTGASYEQYF
-,TRBV15,TRBJ2-1,TRBD2,TGTGCCACCAGCACCCCAGCGGGGAGCTCCTACAATGAGCAGTTCTTC,CATSTPAGSSYNEQFF